This TCR beta chain was captured in a study of human T cells and chemical hapten exposure. This CDR3 is built from 15 residues. Trimming left V 0 bases short and J 0 bases short, with 9 bases between. Germline V gives CDR1 KGHSH, CDR2 LQKENI. Library construction involved attaching unique molecular identifiers to individual cDNA molecules, which allowed quantitative, reproducible TCR counting. TCRdb itself ran the RACE reads through MiXCR, one entry per CDR3 protein. Here the sample spans roughly 40,000 distinct CDR3 sequences, about an eighth being singletons. Time point given: pre-sensitization, week 0. Treatment in this sample: therapeutic diphenylcyclopropenone sensitization with weekly scalp DPC. In its sample, this clonotype was seen a few times. Its specificity is not known. Study conclusions and caveats: It was expanded TCRs that formed significantly more large CDR3 similarity clusters than controls did. The presence of alopecia in the donors means their immune response may differ from healthy people's. Among TCRs, those above 1 in 1000 frequency were unaffected by DPC sensitization.

The gene calls are TRBV18 and TRBJ2-7; D unresolved. Sequenced here: whole blood, sampled in connection with sensitization to the hapten diphenylcyclopropenone (DPC). The clonotype originates from a woman aged 25 to 45 with alopecia areata. Some clones in this sample may be carry-over from other donors' samples. In DNA form, the CDR3 reads TGTGCCAGCTCACCACCGGGCCAGATCTCCTACGAGCAGTACTTC. This gives the protein CASSPPGQISYEQYF.